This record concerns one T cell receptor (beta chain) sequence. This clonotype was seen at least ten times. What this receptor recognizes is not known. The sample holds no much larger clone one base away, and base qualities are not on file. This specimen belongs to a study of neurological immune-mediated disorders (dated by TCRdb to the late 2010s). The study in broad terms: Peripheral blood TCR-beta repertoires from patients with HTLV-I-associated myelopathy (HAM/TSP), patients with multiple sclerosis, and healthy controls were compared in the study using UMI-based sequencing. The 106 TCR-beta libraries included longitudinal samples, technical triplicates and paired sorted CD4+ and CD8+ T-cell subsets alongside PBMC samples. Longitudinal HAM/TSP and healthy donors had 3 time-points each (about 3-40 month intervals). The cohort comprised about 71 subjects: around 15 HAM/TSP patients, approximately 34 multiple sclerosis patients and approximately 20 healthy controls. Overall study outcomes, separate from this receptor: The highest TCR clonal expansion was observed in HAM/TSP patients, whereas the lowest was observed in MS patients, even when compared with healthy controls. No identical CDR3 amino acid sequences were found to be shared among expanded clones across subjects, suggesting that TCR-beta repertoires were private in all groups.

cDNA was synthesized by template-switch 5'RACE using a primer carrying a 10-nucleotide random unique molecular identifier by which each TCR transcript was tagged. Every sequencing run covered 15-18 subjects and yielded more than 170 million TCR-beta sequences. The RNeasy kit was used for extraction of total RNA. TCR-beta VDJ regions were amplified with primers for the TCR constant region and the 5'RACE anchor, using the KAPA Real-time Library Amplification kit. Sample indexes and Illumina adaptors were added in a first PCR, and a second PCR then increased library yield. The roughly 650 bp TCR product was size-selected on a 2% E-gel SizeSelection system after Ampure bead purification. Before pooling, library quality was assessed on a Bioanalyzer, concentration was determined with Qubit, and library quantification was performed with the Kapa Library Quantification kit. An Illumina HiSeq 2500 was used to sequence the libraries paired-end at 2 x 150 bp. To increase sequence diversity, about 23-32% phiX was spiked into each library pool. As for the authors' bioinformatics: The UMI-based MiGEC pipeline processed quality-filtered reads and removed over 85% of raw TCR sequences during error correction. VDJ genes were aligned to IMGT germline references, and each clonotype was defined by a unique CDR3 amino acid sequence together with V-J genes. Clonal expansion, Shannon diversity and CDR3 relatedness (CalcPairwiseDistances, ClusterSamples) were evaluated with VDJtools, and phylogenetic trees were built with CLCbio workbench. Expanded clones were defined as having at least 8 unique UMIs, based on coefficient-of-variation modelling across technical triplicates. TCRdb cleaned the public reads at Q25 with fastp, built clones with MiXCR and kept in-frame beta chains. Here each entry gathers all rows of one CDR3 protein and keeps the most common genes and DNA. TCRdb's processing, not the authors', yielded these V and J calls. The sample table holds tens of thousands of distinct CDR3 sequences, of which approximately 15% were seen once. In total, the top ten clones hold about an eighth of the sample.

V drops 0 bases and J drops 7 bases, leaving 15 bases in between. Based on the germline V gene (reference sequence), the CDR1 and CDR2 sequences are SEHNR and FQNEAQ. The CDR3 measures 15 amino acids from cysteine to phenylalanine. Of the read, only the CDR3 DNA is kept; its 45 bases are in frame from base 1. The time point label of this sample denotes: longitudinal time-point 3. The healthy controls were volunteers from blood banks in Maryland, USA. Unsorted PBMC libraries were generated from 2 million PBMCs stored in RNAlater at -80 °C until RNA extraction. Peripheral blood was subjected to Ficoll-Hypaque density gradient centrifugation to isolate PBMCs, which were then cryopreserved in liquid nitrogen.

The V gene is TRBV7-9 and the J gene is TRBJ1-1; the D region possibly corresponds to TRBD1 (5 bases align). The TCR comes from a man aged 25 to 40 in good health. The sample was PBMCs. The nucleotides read TGTGCCAGCAGCTTAGCGCGGGGCAGGTCTTATGAAGCTTTCTTT. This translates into CASSLARGRSYEAFF.